The present entry profiles one TCR beta chain with its context. This sample was taken from a study of blood T cell repertoires in COVID-19. At the level of the study: The United States, Italy and Spain supplied acute and convalescent COVID-19 samples. PBMCs, B-cell-depleted T cells, or T cells provided the cDNA or gDNA that made up the material.

This CDR3 spans 15 amino acids. CDR1 is SGHRS, CDR2 YFSETQ, per germline. The V segment lost 0 bases and the J segment 4 bases; nucleotides outside the gene matches: 1. Per the original methods: Nucleated cell number was recorded as an estimate derived from reference gene primer amplification. Produced via immunoSEQ multiplex PCR; TCRdb's table is partial and in-frame only. V and J calls and clone size follow that table, whereas D and trimming were derived from the DNA. The profile covers around 180,000 clones, with roughly nine tenths appearing a single time and roughly 2.8% taken by the ten largest.

The sample was peripheral blood. This rearrangement joins TRBV5-1 to TRBJ2-1; 10 bases are a match to TRBD1. This TCR came from a woman younger than 45 with active or convalescent COVID-19. CDR3: CASSLEGQGYNEQFF. The CDR3 nucleotides read TGCGCCAGCAGCTTGGAGGGACAGGGGTACAATGAGCAGTTCTTC.